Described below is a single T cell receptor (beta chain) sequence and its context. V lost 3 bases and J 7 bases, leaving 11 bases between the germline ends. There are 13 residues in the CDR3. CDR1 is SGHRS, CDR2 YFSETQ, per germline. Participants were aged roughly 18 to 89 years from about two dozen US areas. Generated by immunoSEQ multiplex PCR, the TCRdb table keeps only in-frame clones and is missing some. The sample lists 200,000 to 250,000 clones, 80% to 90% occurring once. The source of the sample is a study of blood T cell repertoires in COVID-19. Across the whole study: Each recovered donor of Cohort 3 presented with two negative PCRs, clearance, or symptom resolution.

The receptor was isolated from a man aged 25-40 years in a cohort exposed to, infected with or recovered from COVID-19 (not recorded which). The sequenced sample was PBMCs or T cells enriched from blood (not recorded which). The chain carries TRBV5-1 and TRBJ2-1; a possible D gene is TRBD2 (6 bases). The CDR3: CASSSLAGNEQFF. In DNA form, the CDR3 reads TGCGCCAGCAGCTCACTAGCAGGGAATGAGCAGTTCTTC.